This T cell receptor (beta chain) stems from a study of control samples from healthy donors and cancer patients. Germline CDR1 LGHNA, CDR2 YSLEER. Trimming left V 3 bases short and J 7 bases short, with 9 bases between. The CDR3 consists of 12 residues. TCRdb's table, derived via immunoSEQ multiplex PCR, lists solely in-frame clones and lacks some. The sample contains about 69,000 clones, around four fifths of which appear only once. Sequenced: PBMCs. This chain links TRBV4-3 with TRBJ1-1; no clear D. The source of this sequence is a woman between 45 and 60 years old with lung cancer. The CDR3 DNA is TGCGCCAGCAGCCATGTAGACGGTGAAGCTTTCTTT. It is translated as CASSHVDGEAFF.